This T cell receptor (beta chain) was profiled in a study of CD8 T cells in Susac syndrome. Study-level points and caveats: Clonal expansion of Susac CD8+ cells peaked in TEMRA cells, and it also peaked in active patients.

Deletions cut 0 bases from V and 4 bases from J, with 11 bases between. Per germline, CDR1 MGHRA and CDR2 YSYEKL. CDR3 length: 15 residues. The authors reverse transcribed 0.5 to 1 ug RNA with random hexamers. TCRdb passed the immunoSEQ multiplex PCR reads through MiXCR, listing each CDR3 protein once. The sample yields some 120,000 distinct CDR3 sequences, over 85% seen once. On this clonotype itself: Its antigen is still unknown.

This rearrangement joins TRBV4-1 to TRBJ2-3; possible D gene TRBD2, 6 bases. The sequence was obtained from a human donor with Susac syndrome. Sequencing was carried out using CD8+ T cells from PBMCs. This chain's CDR3 is CASSQDVGGPDTQYF. In nucleotides, the CDR3 is TGCGCCAGCAGCCAAGACGTTGGAGGGCCAGATACGCAGTATTTT.